The 2 T cell receptor beta chains reported below all come from one sample, sequenced in a study. TCRdb re-called the RT-PCR reads with MiXCR, one entry per CDR3 protein. The data show about 700,000 distinct CDR3 sequences, with 14% seen just once and roughly 3.6% held by the top ten. The specimen sequenced was memory CD4+ T cells from blood. Source of these receptors: a female donor in good health, serving as a healthy control.

This clonotype was seen a handful of times. This rearrangement joins TRBV7-3 to TRBJ2-1; 10 nucleotides line up with TRBD2. The CDR3 is 16 amino acids. Germline values: CDR1 SGHTA, CDR2 FQGTGA. V was clipped by 5 bases and J by 5 bases; unmatched bases: 9. The CDR3 region has the DNA TGTGCCAGCAGCCCAGGCCTAGCGGGAGTTCACAATGAGCAGTTCTTC. It is translated as CASSPGLAGVHNEQFF.

This clonotype was recorded at least ten times. J is TRBJ1-2 and V is TRBV10-3; no firm D call. This CDR3 has 15 amino acids. V dropped 5 bases and J dropped 3 bases, with 16 bases sitting between them. Germline V gene sequence: CDR1 ENHRY, CDR2 SYGVKD. CDR3 in DNA: TGTGCCATCAGTTATCAAGCGGACGGACACTATGGCTACACCTTC. Its translation: CAISYQADGHYGYTF.